A selection of T cell receptor beta chains follows, all from one sample in a study of PD-1 blockade in classical Hodgkin lymphoma. This table comes from immunoSEQ multiplex PCR, and its TCRdb copy is limited to in-frame clones, with some not included. The sample includes fewer than 15,000 clones, around 75% of them seen just once. The sample here was peripheral blood mononuclear cells (PBMCs), taken at baseline. These receptors all come from a human donor with classical Hodgkin lymphoma. Each CDR3 is given without its conserved first and last residue.

j_call v_call cdr3_length cdr3_aa
TRBJ1-2 TRBV4-2 13 ASSQEQGGVLGYT
TRBJ1-3 TRBV6-6 11 ASSYSNGNTIY
TRBJ2-1 TRBV6-1 12 ASNPSGRFNEQF
TRBJ1-6 TRBV6-1 12 ASSNQGYNSPLH
TRBJ2-1 TRBV6-1 15 ASSEAKASGRLFEQF
TRBJ2-1 TRBV7-9 14 ASSLAGGRASNEQF
TRBJ2-2 TRBV9 14 ASSVKAGESTGELF
TRBJ2-1 TRBV7-7 11 ASSLEAPTEQF
TRBJ2-2 TRBV18 12 ASSVLGDTGELF
TRBJ2-1 TRBV5-1 15 ASSYSSQDVSYNEQF
TRBJ2-1 TRBV5-1 13 ASSLVGGSVYEQF
TRBJ2-1 TRBV7-2 14 ASSLVGTGPYNEQF
TRBJ1-1 TRBV29-1 10 SVVPGTGEAF
TRBJ1-1 TRBV28 10 ASSLRGTEAF
TRBJ2-7 TRBV6-5 10 ASTDRSDEQY
TRBJ2-7 TRBV7-9 15 ASSLSFLEDGVLEQY
TRBJ2-3 TRBV19 12 ASSIVGYTDTQY
TRBJ2-1 TRBV28 13 ASSLSGRARGEQF
TRBJ1-4 TRBV6-1 10 ASTQGAEKLF
TRBJ1-2 TRBV2 11 ASSEQGNYGYT
TRBJ2-1 TRBV7-2 15 ASTLLLGLAGPNEQF
TRBJ2-7 TRBV7-9 12 ASSLAGTSYEQY
TRBJ1-1 TRBV19 13 ASSIVGTGRTEAF
TRBJ2-3 TRBV5-1 19 ASSPYRTSGRAGKFTDTQY
TRBJ2-3 TRBV18 14 ASSPDRMGSKDTQY
TRBJ1-1 TRBV10-3 13 AISYGTGGETEAF
TRBJ2-3 TRBV7-9 14 ASSWSLAGSTDTQY
TRBJ2-1 TRBV7-7 12 ASSLLGRYNEQF
TRBJ2-3 TRBV4-2 14 ASSEFTGVGTDTQY
TRBJ2-4 TRBV27 15 ASSLGGGGPAKNIQY
TRBJ2-1 TRBV6-1 13 ASTASANSYNEQF
TRBJ2-3 TRBV5-1 10 ATQVSGGTQY
TRBJ1-3 TRBV11-2 10 ASSPVGNTIY
TRBJ1-4 TRBV7-9 13 ASSLQRTGFEKLF
TRBJ1-6 TRBV5-3 16 ARSSDGRRVNYNSPLH
TRBJ1-2 TRBV20-1 9 SASVNRGYT
TRBJ1-1 TRBV9 13 ASSPLDGGRTEAF
TRBJ2-5 TRBV27 11 ASSRVVQETQY
TRBJ2-5 TRBV5-1 11 ASSLAGVETQY
TRBJ2-7 TRBV2 10 AIYSSSYEQY
TRBJ2-3 TRBV5-6 14 ASSLAVLAGGDTQY
TRBJ1-2 TRBV2 10 ASSEAGYGYT
TRBJ1-5 TRBV5-1 10 ATGGGNQPQH
TRBJ1-3 TRBV5-5 13 ASSLQGLSGNTIY
TRBJ1-3 TRBV5-6 12 ASSLEGPGNTIY
TRBJ2-1 TRBV11-3 11 ASSSGLVNEQF